The rows below give T cell receptor beta chains drawn from one sample of a study of radiation and T cells in renal cell carcinoma. The method was immunoSEQ multiplex PCR; TCRdb's version includes in-frame clones alone and lacks a portion of them. The table has some 76,000 clones, over 80% seen once. The source material was blood, sampled from a patient whose treatment included radiotherapy and nephrectomy. These receptors all come from a man aged 55 to 69 with renal cell carcinoma. Each CDR3 is given with its conserved first and last residue. The D gene is left open where the match is weak. Size values are once, few and many counts, or a class for expanded clones, and some rows have none.

V gene	J gene	D gene	clone size	CDR3 protein	CDR3 DNA
TRBV19	TRBJ2-1	-	-	CASSVTRSNEQFF	TGTGCCAGTAGTGTGACTAGATCCAATGAGCAGTTCTTC
TRBV7-3	TRBJ2-3	TRBD2	-	CASSLGQAGGTDTQYF	TGTGCCAGCAGCTTAGGGCAAGCGGGGGGCACAGATACGCAGTATTTT
TRBV6-1	TRBJ2-5	-	-	CASSEASIGTQYF	TGTGCCAGCAGTGAAGCATCCATAGGGACCCAGTACTTC
TRBV5-1	TRBJ2-3	-	-	CASSAGQNTDTQYF	TGCGCCAGCAGCGCGGGACAGAACACAGATACGCAGTATTTT
TRBV7-9	TRBJ2-7	TRBD2	-	CASSSRGSGYEQYF	TGTGCCAGCAGCTCCCGCGGGAGCGGGTACGAGCAGTACTTC
TRBV11-2	TRBJ1-2	-	-	CASSLVTNYGYTF	TGTGCCAGCAGCTTAGTTACTAACTATGGCTACACCTTC
TRBV27	TRBJ2-7	-	few	CASSSPPGQRQYF	TGTGCCAGCAGTTCCCCCCCAGGACAGCGACAGTACTTC
TRBV4-2	TRBJ1-1	TRBD1	once	CASSQEDGTGGAEAFF	TGTGCCAGCAGCCAAGAAGACGGGACAGGGGGCGCTGAAGCTTTCTTT
TRBV29-1	TRBJ2-7	-	once	CSVHPLDSYEQYF	TGCAGCGTTCATCCCCTTGACAGCTACGAGCAGTACTTC
TRBV10-3	TRBJ2-2	-	-	CAISEVNTGELFF	TGTGCCATCAGTGAAGTGAACACCGGGGAGCTGTTTTTT
TRBV6-6	TRBJ2-2	TRBD2	-	CASSSPSGRGIGELFF	TGTGCCAGCAGTTCTCCTAGCGGGAGAGGGATCGGGGAGCTGTTTTTT
TRBV4-1	TRBJ1-1	-	once	CASSSDPPGTEAFF	TGCGCCAGCAGCTCAGACCCCCCCGGCACTGAAGCTTTCTTT
TRBV5-1	TRBJ2-7	TRBD1	-	CASSRTGQGRDEQYF	TGCGCCAGCAGCCGAACGGGACAGGGGCGGGACGAGCAGTACTTC
TRBV28	TRBJ2-7	TRBD1	few	CASRTGTAYEQYF	TGTGCCAGCAGAACCGGGACAGCCTACGAGCAGTACTTC
TRBV28	TRBJ1-2	-	few	CASSLGFGYTF	TGTGCCAGCAGCTTAGGGTTTGGCTACACCTTC
TRBV6-5	TRBJ1-1	-	-	CASRMNTEAFF	TGTGCCAGCAGGATGAACACTGAAGCTTTCTTT
TRBV28	TRBJ2-7	-	-	CASSSNRHPPGYF	TGTGCCAGCAGTTCCAACCGTCACCCTCCAGGGTACTTC
TRBV7-2	TRBJ1-2	TRBD1	many	CASSLGQGNYGYTF	TGTGCCAGCAGCCTAGGACAGGGTAACTATGGCTACACCTTC
TRBV28	TRBJ2-6	-	-	CASSLPAGGANVLTF	TGTGCCAGCAGTTTACCAGCGGGTGGGGCCAACGTCCTGACTTTC
TRBV7-7	TRBJ2-2	-	-	CASSLRSRSRDSGELFF	TGTGCCAGCAGCTTACGATCCCGGTCCCGGGATTCGGGGGAGCTGTTTTTT
TRBV7-8	TRBJ2-5	TRBD2	few	CASSLAEMYQETQYF	TGTGCCAGCAGTCTAGCGGAGATGTACCAAGAGACCCAGTACTTC
TRBV4-2	TRBJ1-1	-	-	CASSPPLTGYDEAFF	TGTGCCAGCAGCCCTCCACTTACAGGGTACGATGAAGCTTTCTTT
TRBV5-1	TRBJ2-2	-	-	CASSPAPAGVNTGELFF	TGCGCCAGCAGCCCCGCGCCTGCCGGGGTCAACACCGGGGAGCTGTTTTTT
TRBV12-5	TRBJ2-1	-	-	CASGLPGSYTHGNEQFF	TGTGCTAGTGGTTTGCCAGGGTCTTACACACACGGGAATGAGCAGTTCTTC
TRBV29-1	TRBJ1-5	-	-	CSVEGPPEGPQHF	TGCAGCGTTGAGGGCCCTCCTGAGGGGCCCCAGCATTTT
TRBV20-1	TRBJ2-4	-	-	CSALIQNIQYF	TGCAGTGCGTTGATTCAAAACATTCAGTACTTC
TRBV7-2	TRBJ2-3	TRBD1	once	CASSTRQGQGTDTQYF	TGTGCCAGCAGCACAAGACAGGGCCAAGGCACAGATACGCAGTATTTT
TRBV6-5	TRBJ2-2	-	-	CASSLDTSTGELFF	TGTGCCAGCAGTTTGGACACTTCCACCGGGGAGCTGTTTTTT
TRBV21-1	TRBJ2-7	-	-	CASSSLVGQGRTSRAGESYEQYF	TGTGCCAGCAGCTCCCTAGTAGGACAGGGCCGGACCTCTCGAGCGGGAGAGTCCTACGAGCAGTACTTC
TRBV5-4	TRBJ2-3	-	-	CASSLAGTSTDTQYF	TGTGCCAGCAGCTTGGCAGGGACTAGCACAGATACGCAGTATTTT
TRBV6-5	TRBJ2-3	-	-	CASRGDADTQYF	TGTGCCAGCAGGGGGGACGCAGATACGCAGTATTTT
TRBV29-1	TRBJ2-7	TRBD1	-	CSVQKTGSGEQYF	TGCAGCGTGCAAAAGACAGGGTCGGGCGAGCAGTACTTC
TRBV5-1	TRBJ2-1	-	-	CASSLERGVDEQFF	TGCGCCAGCAGCTTGGAGCGAGGAGTGGATGAGCAGTTCTTC
TRBV7-9	TRBJ2-3	-	-	CASSTGGPDTQYF	TGTGCCAGCAGTACAGGTGGGCCAGATACGCAGTATTTT
TRBV9	TRBJ2-3	-	-	CASSVVAGYTDTQYF	TGTGCCAGCAGCGTAGTGGCGGGGTACACAGATACGCAGTATTTT
TRBV2	TRBJ2-7	-	-	CASSDRRESYEQYF	TGTGCCAGCAGTGATCGCAGGGAGAGCTACGAGCAGTACTTC
TRBV9	TRBJ2-3	-	once	CASSVVAITDTQYF	TGTGCCAGCAGCGTAGTGGCTATCACAGATACGCAGTATTTT
TRBV18	TRBJ2-1	-	-	CASSPVDYQYNEQFF	TGTGCCAGCTCACCAGTGGACTACCAGTACAATGAGCAGTTCTTC
TRBV28	TRBJ1-2	TRBD1	-	CASSRTGAVYGYTF	TGTGCCAGCAGTCGGACAGGGGCGGTCTATGGCTACACCTTC
TRBV27	TRBJ2-3	-	-	CASSLNLGDTQYF	TGTGCCAGCAGTTTAAACTTAGGAGATACGCAGTATTTT
TRBV5-4	TRBJ2-3	-	-	CASSLAFNPDTQYF	TGTGCCAGCAGCTTGGCCTTCAATCCAGATACGCAGTATTTT
TRBV13	TRBJ2-1	TRBD2	-	CASSLEAGGPIFAYNEQFF	TGTGCCAGCAGCCTAGAAGCGGGAGGGCCTATATTCGCCTACAATGAGCAGTTCTTC
TRBV28	TRBJ2-7	-	-	CASTVEGNHEQYF	TGTGCCAGCACGGTGGAGGGGAACCACGAGCAGTACTTC
TRBV4-3	TRBJ1-1	TRBD1	-	CASSGRTGTGGTEAFF	TGCGCCAGCAGCGGTCGTACCGGGACAGGGGGTACTGAAGCTTTCTTT
TRBV5-1	TRBJ1-1	-	-	CASSLSLSTEAFF	TGCGCCAGCAGCTTGTCCCTCAGCACTGAAGCTTTCTTT
TRBV28	TRBJ2-7	TRBD2	-	CASSFPSSSGRQEQYF	TGTGCCAGCAGTTTCCCCAGTTCGAGCGGGAGGCAGGAGCAGTACTTC
TRBV4-2	TRBJ2-1	TRBD2	-	CASSVAGTSGYNEQFF	TGTGCCAGCAGCGTCGCCGGGACTAGCGGTTACAATGAGCAGTTCTTC
TRBV7-9	TRBJ2-6	-	-	CASSSPTGTSGANVLTF	TGTGCCAGCAGCTCGCCGACAGGGACTTCTGGGGCCAACGTCCTGACTTTC